This entry lists 2 T cell receptor beta chains sequenced from one sample in a study of T cells in Graves' hyperthyroidism and ophthalmopathy. The investigators amplified TCR beta CDR3 regions from RNA transcripts. With the HTBI primer set, the TCR CDR3 went through a first round of RT-PCR. MiXCR, run by TCRdb on the multiplex PCR reads, gives a single entry per CDR3 protein. The data contain a few hundred thousand distinct CDR3 sequences, about 18% of them singletons. The sample comprised blood. These receptor sequences come from a woman in her sixties or seventies with Graves' ophthalmopathy.

This clonotype was observed at least ten times. The chain carries TRBV3-1 and TRBJ1-6, with 11 bases identical to TRBD1. The V gene end was trimmed by 3 bases and the J gene end by 9 bases; junction bases not matched to a gene: 4. CDR1 is LGHDT and CDR2 is YNNKEL in the germline V gene (reference sequence). This CDR3 region has 15 residues. CDR3 sequence (DNA): TGTGCCAGCAGCCAGCGGACAGGGGGCGTTTCACCCCTCCACTTT. Protein: CASSQRTGGVSPLHF.

This clonotype was picked up many times. The chain employs TRBV12-3 or TRBV12-4 and TRBJ1-2; D is ambiguous. The CDR3 is 13 amino acids. The ends were cut back, 3 bases at V and 2 bases at J, with 7 bases in the middle. CDR3: CASSLQINYGYTF. In DNA, the CDR3 is TGTGCCAGCAGTTTGCAGATCAACTATGGCTACACCTTC.